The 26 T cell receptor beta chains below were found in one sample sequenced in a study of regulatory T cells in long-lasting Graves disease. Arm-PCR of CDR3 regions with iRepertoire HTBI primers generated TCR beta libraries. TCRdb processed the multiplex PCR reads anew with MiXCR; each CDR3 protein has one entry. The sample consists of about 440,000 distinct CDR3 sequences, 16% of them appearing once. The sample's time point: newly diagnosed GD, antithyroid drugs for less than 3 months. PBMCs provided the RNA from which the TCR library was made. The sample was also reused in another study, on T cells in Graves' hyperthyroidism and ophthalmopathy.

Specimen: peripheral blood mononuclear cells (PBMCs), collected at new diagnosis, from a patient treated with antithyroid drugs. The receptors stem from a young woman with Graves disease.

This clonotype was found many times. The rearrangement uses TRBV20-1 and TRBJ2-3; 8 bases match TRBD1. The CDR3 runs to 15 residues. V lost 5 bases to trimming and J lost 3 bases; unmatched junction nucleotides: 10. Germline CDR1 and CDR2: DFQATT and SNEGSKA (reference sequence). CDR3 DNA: TGCAGTGCTCAAAAAGGACAGGGACGGACAGATACGCAGTATTTT. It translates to CSAQKGQGRTDTQYF.

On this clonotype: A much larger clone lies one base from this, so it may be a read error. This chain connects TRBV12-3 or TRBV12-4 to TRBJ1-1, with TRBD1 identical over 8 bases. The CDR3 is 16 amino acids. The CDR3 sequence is CAGSSGQVNWGTEAFF. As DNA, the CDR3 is TGTGCCGGCAGTTCGGGACAGGTGAATTGGGGCACTGAAGCTTTCTTT.

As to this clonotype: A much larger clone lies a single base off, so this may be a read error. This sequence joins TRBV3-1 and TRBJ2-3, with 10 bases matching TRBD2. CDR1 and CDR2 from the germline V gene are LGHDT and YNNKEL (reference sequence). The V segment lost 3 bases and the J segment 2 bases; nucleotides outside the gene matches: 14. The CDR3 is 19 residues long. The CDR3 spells CASSHFGSSGSGPTDTQYF. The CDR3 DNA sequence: TGTGCCAGCAGCCACTTCGGGTCTAGCGGGAGCGGTCCCACAGATACGCAGTATTTT.

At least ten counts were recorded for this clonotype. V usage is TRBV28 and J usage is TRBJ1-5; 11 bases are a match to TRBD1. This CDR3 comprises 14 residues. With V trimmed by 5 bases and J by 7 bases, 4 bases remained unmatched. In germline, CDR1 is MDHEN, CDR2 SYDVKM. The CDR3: CASSGQGARQPQHF. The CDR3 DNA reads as TGTGCCAGCAGTGGACAGGGGGCTAGGCAGCCCCAGCATTTT.

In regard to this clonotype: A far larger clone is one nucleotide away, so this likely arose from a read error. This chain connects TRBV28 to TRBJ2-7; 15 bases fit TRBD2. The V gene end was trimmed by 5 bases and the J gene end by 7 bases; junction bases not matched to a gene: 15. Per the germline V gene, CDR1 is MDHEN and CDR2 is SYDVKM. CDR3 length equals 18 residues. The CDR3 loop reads CASSPHQGLAGGYNEQYF. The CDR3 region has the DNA TGTGCCAGCAGTCCACATCAGGGACTAGCGGGAGGCTACAATGAGCAGTACTTC.

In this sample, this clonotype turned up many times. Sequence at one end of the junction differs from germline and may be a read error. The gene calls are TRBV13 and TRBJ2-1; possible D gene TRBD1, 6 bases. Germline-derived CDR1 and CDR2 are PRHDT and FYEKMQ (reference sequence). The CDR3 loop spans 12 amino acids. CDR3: CASSLGTRKQFF. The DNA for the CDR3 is TGTGCCAGCAGCCTAGGGACAAGAAAGCAGTTCTTC.

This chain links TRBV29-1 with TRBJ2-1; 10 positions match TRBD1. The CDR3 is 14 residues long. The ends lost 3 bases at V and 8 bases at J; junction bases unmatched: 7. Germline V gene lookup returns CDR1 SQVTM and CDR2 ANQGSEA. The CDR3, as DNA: TGCAGCGTTGACGCGGACAGGGGGGGCTATGAGCAGTTCTTC. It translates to CSVDADRGGYEQFF.

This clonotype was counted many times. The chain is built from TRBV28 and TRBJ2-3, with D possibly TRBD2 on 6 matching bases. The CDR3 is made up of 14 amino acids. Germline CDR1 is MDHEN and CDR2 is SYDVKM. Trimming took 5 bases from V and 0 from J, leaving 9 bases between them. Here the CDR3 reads CASSRAGSTDTQYF. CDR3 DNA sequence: TGTGCCAGCAGTAGAGCGGGTAGCACAGATACGCAGTATTTT.

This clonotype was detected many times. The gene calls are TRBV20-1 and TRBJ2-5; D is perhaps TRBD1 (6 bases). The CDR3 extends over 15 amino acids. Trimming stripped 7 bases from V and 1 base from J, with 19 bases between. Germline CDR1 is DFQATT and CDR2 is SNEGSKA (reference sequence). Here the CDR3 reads CSVRLNRDPQETQYF. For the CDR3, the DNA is TGCAGTGTAAGACTAAACAGGGATCCCCAAGAGACCCAGTACTTC.

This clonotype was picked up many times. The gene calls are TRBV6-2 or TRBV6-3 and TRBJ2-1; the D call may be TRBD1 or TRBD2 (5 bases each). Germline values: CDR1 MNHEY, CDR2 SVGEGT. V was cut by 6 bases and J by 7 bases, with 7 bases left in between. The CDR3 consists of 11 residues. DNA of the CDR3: TGTGCCAGCAGGAGGGGAAATGAGCAGTTCTTC. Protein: CASRRGNEQFF.

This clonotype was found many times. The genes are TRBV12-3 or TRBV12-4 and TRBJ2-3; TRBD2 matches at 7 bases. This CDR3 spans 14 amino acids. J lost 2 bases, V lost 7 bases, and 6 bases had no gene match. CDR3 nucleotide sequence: TGTGCCAGCAACGAAGCGGGATTCACAGATACGCAGTATTTT. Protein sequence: CASNEAGFTDTQYF.

The CDR3 here is CASTLGTVLGLENTIYF. DNA for the CDR3: TGTGCCAGCACCCTAGGGACAGTTCTGGGTCTGGAAAACACCATATATTTT. The chain joins TRBV12-3 or TRBV12-4 to TRBJ1-3; 7 nucleotides match TRBD1. The ends lost 7 bases at V and 6 bases at J; junction bases unmatched: 18. This CDR3 region has 17 residues.

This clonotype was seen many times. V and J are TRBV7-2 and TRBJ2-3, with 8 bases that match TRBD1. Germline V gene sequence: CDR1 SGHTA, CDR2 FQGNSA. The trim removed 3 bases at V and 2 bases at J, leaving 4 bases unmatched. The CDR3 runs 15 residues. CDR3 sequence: CASSLGGQVTDTQYF. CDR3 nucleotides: TGTGCCAGCAGCTTGGGGGGACAGGTCACAGATACGCAGTATTTT.

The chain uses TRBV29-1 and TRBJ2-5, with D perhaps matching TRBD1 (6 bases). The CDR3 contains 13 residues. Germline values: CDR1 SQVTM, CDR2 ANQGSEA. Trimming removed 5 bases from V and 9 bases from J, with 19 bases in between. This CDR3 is CSVLPTGLEAQYF. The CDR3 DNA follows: TGCAGCGTTCTTCCCACAGGGTTGGAGGCCCAGTACTTC.

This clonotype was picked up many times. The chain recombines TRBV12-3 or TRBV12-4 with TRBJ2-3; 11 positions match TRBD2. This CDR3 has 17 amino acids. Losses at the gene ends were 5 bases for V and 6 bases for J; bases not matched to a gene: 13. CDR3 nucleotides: TGTGCCAGCAGTCCACCCCTAGCGGGAGGTGGGGCCGATACGCAGTATTTT. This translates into CASSPPLAGGGADTQYF.

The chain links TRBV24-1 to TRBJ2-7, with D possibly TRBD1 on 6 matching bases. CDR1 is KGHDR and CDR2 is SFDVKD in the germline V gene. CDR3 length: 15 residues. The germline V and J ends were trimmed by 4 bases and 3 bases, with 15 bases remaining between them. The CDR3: CATSDPSTGNYEQYF. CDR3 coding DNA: TGTGCCACCAGTGACCCTTCTACAGGGAACTACGAGCAGTACTTC.

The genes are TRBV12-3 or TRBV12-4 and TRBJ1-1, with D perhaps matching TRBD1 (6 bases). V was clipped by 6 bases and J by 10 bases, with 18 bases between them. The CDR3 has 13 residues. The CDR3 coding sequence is TGTGCCAGCAGGACCGGGACACTCGATGGAGCTTTCTTT. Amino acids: CASRTGTLDGAFF.

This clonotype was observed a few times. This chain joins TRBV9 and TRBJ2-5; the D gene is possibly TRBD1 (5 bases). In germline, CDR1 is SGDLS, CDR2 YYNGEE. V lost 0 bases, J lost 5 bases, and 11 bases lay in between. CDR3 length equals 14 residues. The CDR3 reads CASSVAPAGETQYF. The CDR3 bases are TGTGCCAGCAGCGTAGCTCCGGCAGGGGAGACCCAGTACTTC.

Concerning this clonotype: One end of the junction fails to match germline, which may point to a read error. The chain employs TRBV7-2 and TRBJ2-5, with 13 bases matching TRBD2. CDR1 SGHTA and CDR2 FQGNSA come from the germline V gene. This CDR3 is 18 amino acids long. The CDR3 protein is CASSFSPPGLAGLDEQSF. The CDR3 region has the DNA TGTGCCAGCAGCTTTAGTCCCCCGGGACTAGCGGGATTGGATGAGCAGTCCTTC.

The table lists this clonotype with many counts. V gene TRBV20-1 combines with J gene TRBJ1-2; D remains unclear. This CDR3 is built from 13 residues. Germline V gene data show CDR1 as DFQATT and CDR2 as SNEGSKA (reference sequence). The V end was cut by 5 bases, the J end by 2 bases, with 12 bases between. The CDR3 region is CSAQRGKNYGYTF. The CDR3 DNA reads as TGCAGTGCTCAAAGAGGAAAAAACTATGGCTACACCTTC.

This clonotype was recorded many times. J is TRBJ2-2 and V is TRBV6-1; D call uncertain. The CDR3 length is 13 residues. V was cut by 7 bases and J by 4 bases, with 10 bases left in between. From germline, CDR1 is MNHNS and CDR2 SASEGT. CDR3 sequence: CASTHTATGELFF. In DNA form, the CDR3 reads TGTGCCAGCACCCACACTGCCACCGGGGAGCTGTTTTTT.

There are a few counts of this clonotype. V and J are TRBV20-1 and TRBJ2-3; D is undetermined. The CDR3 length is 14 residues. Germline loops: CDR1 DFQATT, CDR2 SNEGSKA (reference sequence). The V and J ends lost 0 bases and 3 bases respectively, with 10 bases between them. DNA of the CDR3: TGCAGTGCTAGAGATAGTGGCAGAACAGATACGCAGTATTTT. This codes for CSARDSGRTDTQYF.

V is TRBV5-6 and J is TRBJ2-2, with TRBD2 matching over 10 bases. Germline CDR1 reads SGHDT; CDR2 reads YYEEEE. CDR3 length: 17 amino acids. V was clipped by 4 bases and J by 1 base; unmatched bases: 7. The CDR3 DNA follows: TGTGCCAGCAGCCTGTACTCTAGCGGGGGGAACACCGGGGAGCTGTTTTTT. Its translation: CASSLYSSGGNTGELFF.

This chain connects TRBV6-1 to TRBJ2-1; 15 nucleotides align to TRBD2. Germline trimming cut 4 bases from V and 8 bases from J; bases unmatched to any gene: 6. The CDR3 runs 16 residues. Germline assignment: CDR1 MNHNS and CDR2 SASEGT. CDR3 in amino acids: CASSGTSGREIDEQFF. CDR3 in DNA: TGTGCCAGCAGTGGGACTAGCGGGAGGGAAATAGATGAGCAGTTCTTC.

CDR3 coding DNA: TGTGCCAGCAGCCCGTCGGCGGGAGTAGCCTACAATGAGCAGTTCTTC. Protein product: CASSPSAGVAYNEQFF. The chain links TRBV11-3 to TRBJ2-1, with 7 bases that match TRBD2. Germline lookup yields CDR1 SGHNT and CDR2 YENEEA. The CDR3 is made up of 16 amino acids. The V gene end was trimmed by 5 bases and the J gene end by 2 bases; junction bases not matched to a gene: 9.

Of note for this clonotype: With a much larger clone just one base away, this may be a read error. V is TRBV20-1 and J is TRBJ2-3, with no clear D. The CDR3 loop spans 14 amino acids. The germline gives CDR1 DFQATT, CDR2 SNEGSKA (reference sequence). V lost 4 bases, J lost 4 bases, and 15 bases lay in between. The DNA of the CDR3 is TGCAGTGCTAAGGGCGCGCGAGGTTCAGATACGCAGTATTTT. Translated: CSAKGARGSDTQYF.